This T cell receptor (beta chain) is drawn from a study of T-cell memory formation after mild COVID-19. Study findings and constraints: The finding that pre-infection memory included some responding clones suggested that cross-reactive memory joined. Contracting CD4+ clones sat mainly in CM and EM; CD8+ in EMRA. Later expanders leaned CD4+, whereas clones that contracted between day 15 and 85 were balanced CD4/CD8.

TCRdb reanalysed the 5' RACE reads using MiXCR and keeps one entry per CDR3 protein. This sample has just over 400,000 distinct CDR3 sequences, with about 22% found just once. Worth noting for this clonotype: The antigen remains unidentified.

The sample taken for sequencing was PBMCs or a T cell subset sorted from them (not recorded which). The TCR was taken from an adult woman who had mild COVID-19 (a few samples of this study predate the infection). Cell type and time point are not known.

The CDR3 protein is CASSLDGAGDSPLHF. Written as DNA, the CDR3 is TGCGCCAGCAGCTTGGATGGCGCGGGGGATTCACCCCTCCACTTT. The chain uses TRBV5-1 and TRBJ1-6; TRBD1 might be the D (5 bases). The germline gives CDR1 SGHRS, CDR2 YFSETQ. With 0 bases removed from V and 8 bases from J, the gap between germline ends came to 12 bases. CDR3 length equals 15 residues.